This T cell receptor (beta chain) was obtained from a study of sequential checkpoint blockade in melanoma. Sequencing used immunoSEQ multiplex PCR; TCRdb keeps in-frame clones, though not all of them. The table includes more than 35,000 clones, 88% detected once. The CDR3 sequence is 16 residues long. V shed 3 bases and J shed 5 bases, with 16 bases lying between them. Germline V gene sequence: CDR1 MRHNA, CDR2 SNTAGT. The treatment here: randomized to nivolumab then ipilimumab (arm A) or the reverse (arm B). This chain connects TRBV6-4 to TRBJ2-2; perhaps TRBD1 as D (6 bases). The source material was CD8+ T cells sorted from blood (inferred from file names), sampled from a patient given nivolumab and ipilimumab in sequence. This receptor was identified in a human donor with melanoma. CDR3 residues: CASSEYGQPQTGELFF. DNA of the CDR3: TGTGCCAGCAGTGAGTATGGACAGCCACAAACCGGGGAGCTGTTTTTT.